This T cell receptor beta chain emerged from a study of glioma-infiltrating T cells after dendritic cell vaccination. On the study more broadly: Monocyte-derived dendritic cells, cultured approximately seven days with IL-4 and GM-CSF, were pulsed with autologous tumor lysate.

Germline-derived CDR1 and CDR2 are SGHRS and YFSETQ. The CDR3 totals 15 residues. J gave up 2 bases and V 4 bases, and 6 bases lay outside the gene matches. Assay: immunoSEQ multiplex PCR; the TCRdb copy retains only in-frame clones and omits some. The table has about 38,000 clones, almost 85% seen once. V gene TRBV5-1 combines with J gene TRBJ2-3; TRBD1 aligns across 8 bases. The sequence was collected from a human donor with glioblastoma. The material sequenced was blood, taken before dendritic cell vaccination. The CDR3 DNA reads as TGCGCCAGCAGCCTCTCGGGACAGGTCACAGATACGCAGTATTTT. It is translated as CASSLSGQVTDTQYF.